The T cell receptor beta chain described here comes from a study of PD-L1 blockade in urothelial cancer. The time point: peripheral blood 6 weeks after treatment start. Profiling relied on immunoSEQ multiplex PCR, and the TCRdb table lists in-frame clones only, not all of them. The table records about 66,000 clones, roughly 86% of them present only once. The CDR3 totals 16 residues. Trimming cost V 6 bases and J 3 bases; bases outside gene matches: 8. Germline CDR1 is SNHLY and CDR2 is FYNNEI. The material sequenced was PBMCs, taken around atezolizumab (anti-PD-L1) treatment. This receptor was taken from a man in his 60s with urothelial cancer. The V call is TRBV2, the J call TRBJ2-7; 13 nucleotides agree with TRBD2. CDR3 residues: CASRGTSGTHYYEQYF. DNA for the CDR3: TGTGCCAGCAGGGGGACTAGCGGGACTCACTACTACGAGCAGTACTTC.